These 5 T cell receptor beta chains came from one sample sequenced in a study of blood T cells in healthy people across ages. A second about 7 to 11 cycle PCR used barcoded and J-beta primers. TCRdb reprocessed the 5' RACE reads via MiXCR and lists one record per CDR3 protein. The table lists about 1.5 million distinct CDR3 sequences, around 40% of them singletons, with 4% in the top ten. The specimen sequenced was blood. The receptors derive from a woman aged 18-35 years in good health.

This clonotype has more than one count but fewer than ten. The chain joins TRBV10-3 to TRBJ1-2; 7 bases fit TRBD1. There are 15 residues in the CDR3. The germline V gene encodes CDR1 ENHRY and CDR2 SYGVKD. Germline trimming cut 2 bases from V and 4 bases from J; bases unmatched to any gene: 7. CDR3: CAISEARDSSYGYTF. The CDR3 DNA reads as TGTGCCATCAGTGAGGCCCGGGACAGCAGCTATGGCTACACCTTC.

The CDR3 nucleotides are TGTGCCAGCAGTGACTGGACTAGCGGACCCCTCGACAATGAGCAGTACTTC. Translated, it gives CASSDWTSGPLDNEQYF. The chain joins TRBV25-1 to TRBJ2-4; TRBD2 matches 10 bases. The CDR3 is made up of 17 amino acids. In germline, CDR1 is MGHDK, CDR2 SYGVNS. V dropped 3 bases and J dropped 13; count of bases not matched to a gene: 18.

The chain couples TRBV9 to TRBJ2-3, with D tentatively TRBD2 (6 bases). Looked up from germline, CDR1 is SGDLS and CDR2 is YYNGEE. The CDR3 is 15 amino acids. Trimming stripped 1 base from V and 6 bases from J, with 15 bases between. CDR3 coding DNA: TGTGCCAGCAGCGTATACTCGGGTGGAGGGGATACGCAGTATTTT. Protein sequence: CASSVYSGGGDTQYF.

The chain employs TRBV9 and TRBJ2-1; tentatively, D is TRBD2 (6 bases). CDR1 is SGDLS and CDR2 is YYNGEE in the germline V gene. This CDR3 has 15 residues. Trimming stripped 4 bases from V and 4 bases from J, with 15 bases between. CDR3 nucleotides: TGTGCCAGCAGCTTTGCTAGCGCTATATACAATGAGCAGTTCTTC. Amino acid sequence: CASSFASAIYNEQFF.

V gene TRBV15 combines with J gene TRBJ2-5, with TRBD2 matching over 14 bases. V was clipped by 6 bases and J by 11 bases; unmatched bases: 11. The CDR3 covers 15 residues. The germline CDR1 and CDR2 sequences are LNHNV and YYDKDF (reference sequence). The CDR3 region is CATSTQGLAGEEQYF. The CDR3 region has the DNA TGTGCCACCAGTACACAGGGACTAGCGGGAGAAGAGCAGTACTTC. Full variable domain (rest looked up from reference TRBV15 and TRBJ2-5): DAMVIQNPRYQVTQFGKPVTLSCSQTLNHNVMYWYQQKSSQAPKLLFHYYDKDFNNEADTPDNFQSRRPNTSFCFLDIRSPGLGDTAMYLCATSTQGLAGEEQYFGPGTRLLVL.